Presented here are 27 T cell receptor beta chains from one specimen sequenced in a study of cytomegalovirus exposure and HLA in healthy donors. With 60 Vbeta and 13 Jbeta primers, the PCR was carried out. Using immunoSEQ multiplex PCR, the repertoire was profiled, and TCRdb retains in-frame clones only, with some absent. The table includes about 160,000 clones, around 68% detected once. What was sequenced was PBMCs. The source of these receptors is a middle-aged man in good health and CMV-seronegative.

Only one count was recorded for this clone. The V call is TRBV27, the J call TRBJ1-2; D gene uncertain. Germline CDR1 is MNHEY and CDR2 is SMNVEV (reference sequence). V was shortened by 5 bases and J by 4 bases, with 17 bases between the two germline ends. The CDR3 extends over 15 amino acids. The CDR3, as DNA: TGTGCCAGCAGTCCATTCCCCCGGGGAGGCTATGGCTACACCTTC. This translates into CASSPFPRGGYGYTF.

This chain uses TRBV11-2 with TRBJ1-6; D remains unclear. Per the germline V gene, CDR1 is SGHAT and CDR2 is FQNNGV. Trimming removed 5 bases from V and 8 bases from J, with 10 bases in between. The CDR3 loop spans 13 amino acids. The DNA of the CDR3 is TGTGCCAGCAGCCCGGTGCGGTATTCACCCCTCCACTTT. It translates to CASSPVRYSPLHF.

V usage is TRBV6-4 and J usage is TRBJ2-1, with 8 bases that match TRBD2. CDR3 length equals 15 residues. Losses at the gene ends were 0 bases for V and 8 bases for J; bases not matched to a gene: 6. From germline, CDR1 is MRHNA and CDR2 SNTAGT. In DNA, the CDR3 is TGTGCCAGCAGTGACTCTACGCGGGGGGACGATGAGCAGTTCTTC. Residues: CASSDSTRGDDEQFF.

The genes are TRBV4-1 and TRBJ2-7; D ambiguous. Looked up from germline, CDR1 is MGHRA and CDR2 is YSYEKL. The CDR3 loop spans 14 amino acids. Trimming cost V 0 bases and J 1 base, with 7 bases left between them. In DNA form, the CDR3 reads TGCGCCAGCAGCCAAGAGGGCCATTCCTACGAGCAGTACTTC. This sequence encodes CASSQEGHSYEQYF.

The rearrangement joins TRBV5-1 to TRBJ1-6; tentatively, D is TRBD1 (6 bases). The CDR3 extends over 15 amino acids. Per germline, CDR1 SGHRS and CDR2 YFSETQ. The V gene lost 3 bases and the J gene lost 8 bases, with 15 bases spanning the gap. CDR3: CASSSTAGDYSPLHF. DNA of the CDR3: TGCGCCAGCAGCTCCACGGCAGGGGATTATTCACCCCTCCACTTT.

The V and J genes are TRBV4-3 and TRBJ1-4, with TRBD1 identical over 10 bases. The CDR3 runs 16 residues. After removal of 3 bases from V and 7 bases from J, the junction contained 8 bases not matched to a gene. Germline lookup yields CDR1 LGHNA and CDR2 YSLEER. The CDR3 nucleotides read TGCGCCAGCAGCCATCAGCTGACAGGGGGCCGTGAAAAACTGTTTTTT. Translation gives CASSHQLTGGREKLFF.

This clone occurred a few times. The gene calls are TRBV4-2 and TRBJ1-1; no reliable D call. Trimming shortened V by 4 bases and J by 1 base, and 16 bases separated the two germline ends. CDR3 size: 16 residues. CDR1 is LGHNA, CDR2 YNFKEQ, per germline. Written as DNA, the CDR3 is TGTGCCAGCAGCCGAAAGAGTGGGCAACCGAACACTGAAGCTTTCTTT. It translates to CASSRKSGQPNTEAFF.

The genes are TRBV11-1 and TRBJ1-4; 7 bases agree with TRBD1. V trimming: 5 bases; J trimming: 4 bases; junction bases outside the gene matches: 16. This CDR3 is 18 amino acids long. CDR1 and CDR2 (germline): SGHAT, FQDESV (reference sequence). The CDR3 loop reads CASSPRQGPSAGNEKLFF. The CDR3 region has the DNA TGTGCCAGCAGCCCACGACAGGGCCCCTCGGCGGGTAATGAAAAACTGTTTTTT.

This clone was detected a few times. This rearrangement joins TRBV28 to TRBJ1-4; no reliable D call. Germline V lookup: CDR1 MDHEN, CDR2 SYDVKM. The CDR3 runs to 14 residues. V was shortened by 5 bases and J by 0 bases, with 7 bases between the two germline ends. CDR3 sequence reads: CASSQPATNEKLFF. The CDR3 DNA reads TGTGCCAGCAGTCAACCAGCAACTAATGAAAAACTGTTTTTT.

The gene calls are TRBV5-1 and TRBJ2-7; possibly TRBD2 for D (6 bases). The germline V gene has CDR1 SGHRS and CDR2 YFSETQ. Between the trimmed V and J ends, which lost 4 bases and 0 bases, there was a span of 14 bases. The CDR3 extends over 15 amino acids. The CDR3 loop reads CASSAGPTSSYEQYF. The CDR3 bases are TGCGCCAGCAGCGCGGGACCGACCAGCTCCTACGAGCAGTACTTC.

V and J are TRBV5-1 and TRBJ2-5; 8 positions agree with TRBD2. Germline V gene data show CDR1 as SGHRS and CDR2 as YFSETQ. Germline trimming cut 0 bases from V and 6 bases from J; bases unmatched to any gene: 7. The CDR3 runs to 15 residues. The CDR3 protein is CASSLGSGVPKTQYF. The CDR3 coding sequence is TGCGCCAGCAGCTTGGGTAGCGGGGTCCCGAAGACCCAGTACTTC.

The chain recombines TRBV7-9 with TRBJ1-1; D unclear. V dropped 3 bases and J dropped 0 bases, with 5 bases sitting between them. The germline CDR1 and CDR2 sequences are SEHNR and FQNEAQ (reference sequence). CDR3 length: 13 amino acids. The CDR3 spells CASSFLLNTEAFF. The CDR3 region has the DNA TGTGCCAGCAGCTTCCTGTTGAACACTGAAGCTTTCTTT. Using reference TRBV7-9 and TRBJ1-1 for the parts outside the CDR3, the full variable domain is DTGVSQNPRHKITKRGQNVTFRCDPISEHNRLYWYRQTLGQGPEFLTYFQNEAQLEKSRLLSDRFSAERPKGSFSTLEIQRTEQGDSAMYLCASSFLLNTEAFFGQGTRLTVV.

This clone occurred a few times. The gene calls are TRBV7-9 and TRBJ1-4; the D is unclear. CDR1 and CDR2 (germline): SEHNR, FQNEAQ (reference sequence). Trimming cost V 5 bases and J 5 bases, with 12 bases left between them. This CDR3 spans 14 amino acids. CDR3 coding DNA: TGTGCCAGCAGCCTCGTATCCCTAAATGAAAAACTGTTTTTT. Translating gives CASSLVSLNEKLFF.

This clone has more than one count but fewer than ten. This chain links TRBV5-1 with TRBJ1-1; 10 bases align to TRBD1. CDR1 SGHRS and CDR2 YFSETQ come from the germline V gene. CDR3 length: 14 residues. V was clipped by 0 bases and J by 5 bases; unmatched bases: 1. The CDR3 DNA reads TGCGCCAGCAGCTTGGCGGGACAGGGGACTGAAGCTTTCTTT. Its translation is CASSLAGQGTEAFF.

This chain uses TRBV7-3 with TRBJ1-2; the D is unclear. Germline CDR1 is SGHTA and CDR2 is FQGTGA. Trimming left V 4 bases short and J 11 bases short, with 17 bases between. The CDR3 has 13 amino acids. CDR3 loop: CASSSSGVGGYTF. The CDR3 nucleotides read TGTGCCAGCAGCTCCTCCGGAGTGGGCGGGTACACCTTC.

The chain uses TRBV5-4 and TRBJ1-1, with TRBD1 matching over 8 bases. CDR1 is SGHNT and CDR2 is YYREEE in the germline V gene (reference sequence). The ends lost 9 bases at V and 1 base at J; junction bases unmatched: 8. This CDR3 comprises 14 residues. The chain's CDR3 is CATIRQGANTEAFF. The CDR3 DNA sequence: TGTGCCACCATACGGCAGGGGGCGAACACTGAAGCTTTCTTT.

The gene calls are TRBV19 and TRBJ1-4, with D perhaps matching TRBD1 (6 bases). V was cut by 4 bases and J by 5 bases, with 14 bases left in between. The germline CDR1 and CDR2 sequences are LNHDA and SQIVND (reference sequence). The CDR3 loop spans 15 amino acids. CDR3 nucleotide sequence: TGTGCCAGTAGTAATCAGGGACATCGAAATGAAAAACTGTTTTTT. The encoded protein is CASSNQGHRNEKLFF.

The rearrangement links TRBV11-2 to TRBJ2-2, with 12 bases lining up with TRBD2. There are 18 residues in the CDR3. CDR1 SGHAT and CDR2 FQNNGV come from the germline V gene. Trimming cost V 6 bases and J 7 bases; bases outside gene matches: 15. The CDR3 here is CASRIGLAGGSSHGELFF. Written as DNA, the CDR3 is TGTGCCAGCAGAATCGGTCTAGCGGGGGGGTCTAGTCACGGGGAGCTGTTTTTT. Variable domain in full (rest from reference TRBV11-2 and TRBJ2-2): EAGVAQSPRYKIIEKRQSVAFWCNPISGHATLYWYQQILGQGPKLLIQFQNNGVVDDSQLPKDRFSAERLKGVDSTLKIQPAKLEDSAVYLCASRIGLAGGSSHGELFFGEGSRLTVL.

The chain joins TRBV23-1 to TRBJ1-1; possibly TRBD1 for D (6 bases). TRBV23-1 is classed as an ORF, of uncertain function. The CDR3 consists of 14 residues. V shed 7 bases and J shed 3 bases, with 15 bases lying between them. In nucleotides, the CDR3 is TGCGCCAGCACCCGTGCGGGGGCAGACACTGAAGCTTTCTTT. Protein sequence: CASTRAGADTEAFF.

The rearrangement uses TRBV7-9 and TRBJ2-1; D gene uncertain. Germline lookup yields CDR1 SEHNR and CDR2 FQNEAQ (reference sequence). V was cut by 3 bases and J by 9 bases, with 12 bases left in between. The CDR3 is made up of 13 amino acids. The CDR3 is CASSLLVIGEQFF. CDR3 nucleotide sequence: TGTGCCAGCAGCTTGTTGGTTATCGGTGAGCAGTTCTTC.

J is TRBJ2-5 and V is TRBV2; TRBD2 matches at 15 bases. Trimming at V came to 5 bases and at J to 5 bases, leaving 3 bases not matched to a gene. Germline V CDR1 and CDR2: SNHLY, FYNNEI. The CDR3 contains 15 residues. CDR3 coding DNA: TGTGCCAGCAGTTGGGGACTAGCGGGGGGTGAGACCCAGTACTTC. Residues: CASSWGLAGGETQYF.

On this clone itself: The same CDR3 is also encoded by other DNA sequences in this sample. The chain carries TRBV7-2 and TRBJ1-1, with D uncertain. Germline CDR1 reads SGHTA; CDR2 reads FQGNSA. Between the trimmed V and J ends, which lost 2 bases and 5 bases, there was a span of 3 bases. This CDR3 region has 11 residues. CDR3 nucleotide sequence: TGTGCCAGCAGCTTACGGACTGAAGCTTTCTTT. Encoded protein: CASSLRTEAFF.

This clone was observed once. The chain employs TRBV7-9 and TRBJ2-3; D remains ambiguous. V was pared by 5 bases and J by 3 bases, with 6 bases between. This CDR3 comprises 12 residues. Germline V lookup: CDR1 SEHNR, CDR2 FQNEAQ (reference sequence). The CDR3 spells CASSPSTDTQYF. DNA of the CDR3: TGTGCCAGCAGCCCGAGTACAGATACGCAGTATTTT.

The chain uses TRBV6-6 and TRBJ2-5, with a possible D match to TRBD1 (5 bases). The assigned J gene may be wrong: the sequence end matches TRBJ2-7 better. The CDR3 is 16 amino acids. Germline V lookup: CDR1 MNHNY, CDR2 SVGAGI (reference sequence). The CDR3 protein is CASSYGLAGRSYEQYF. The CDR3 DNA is TGTGCCAGCAGTTACGGGTTGGCAGGGCGCTCCTACGAGCAGTACTTC.

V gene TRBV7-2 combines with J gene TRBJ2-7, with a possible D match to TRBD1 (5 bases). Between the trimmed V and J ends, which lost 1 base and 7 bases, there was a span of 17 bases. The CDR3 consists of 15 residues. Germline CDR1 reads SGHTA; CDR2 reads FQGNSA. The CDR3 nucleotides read TGTGCCAGCAGCTTAGTTTCGACAGTTTCCCGGGAGCAGTACTTC. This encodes CASSLVSTVSREQYF.

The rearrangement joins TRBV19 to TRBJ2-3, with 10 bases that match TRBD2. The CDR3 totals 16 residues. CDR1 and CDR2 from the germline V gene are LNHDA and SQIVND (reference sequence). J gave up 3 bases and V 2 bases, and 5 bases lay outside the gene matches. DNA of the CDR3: TGTGCCAGTAGTATAACTAGCGGGGCTGGGACAGATACGCAGTATTTT. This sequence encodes CASSITSGAGTDTQYF.

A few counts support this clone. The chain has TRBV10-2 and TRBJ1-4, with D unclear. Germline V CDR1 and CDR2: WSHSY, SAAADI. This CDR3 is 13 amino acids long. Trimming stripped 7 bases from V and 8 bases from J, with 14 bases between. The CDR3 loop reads CASTQRVGEKLFF. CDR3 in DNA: TGCGCCAGCACCCAACGGGTAGGAGAAAAACTGTTTTTT.